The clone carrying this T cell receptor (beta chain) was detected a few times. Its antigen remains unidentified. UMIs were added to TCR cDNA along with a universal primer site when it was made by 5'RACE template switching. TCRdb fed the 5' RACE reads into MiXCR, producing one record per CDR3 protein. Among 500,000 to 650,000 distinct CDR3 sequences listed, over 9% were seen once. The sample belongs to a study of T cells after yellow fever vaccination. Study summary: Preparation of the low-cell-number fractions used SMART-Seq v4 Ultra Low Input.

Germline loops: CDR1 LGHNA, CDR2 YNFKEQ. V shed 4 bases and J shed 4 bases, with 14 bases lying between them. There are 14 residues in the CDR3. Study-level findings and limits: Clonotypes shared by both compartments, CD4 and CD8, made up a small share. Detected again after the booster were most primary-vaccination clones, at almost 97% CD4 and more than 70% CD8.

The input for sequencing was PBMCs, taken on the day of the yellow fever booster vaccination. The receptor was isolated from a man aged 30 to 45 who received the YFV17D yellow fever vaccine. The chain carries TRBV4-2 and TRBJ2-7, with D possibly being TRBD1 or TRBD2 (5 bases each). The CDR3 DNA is TGTGCCAGCAGCCCCGGGACCAAGAAATACGAGCAGTACTTC. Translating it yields CASSPGTKKYEQYF.